The clone carrying this T cell receptor beta chain was detected only a few times. The antigen is not known. These data originate in a study of T cell repertoires in aging, cancer and after chemotherapy. Study-level points and caveats: Compared with age-matched healthy donors, untreated hematological or solid cancer patients showed higher blood TCR clonality. These repertoire data do not allow conclusions about immunological memory after chemotherapy. Median generation probability rose over the chemotherapy interval in each cancer cohort, suggesting rebound thymic output.

Multiplex touch-down PCR with TRB-A/B primers amplified rearranged V-D-J TRB sequences. Via MiXCR, TCRdb re-called the multiplex PCR reads, giving one row per CDR3 protein. The sample carries more than 15,000 distinct CDR3 sequences, about 50% recorded once. The CDR3 loop spans 17 amino acids. V trimming: 7 bases; J trimming: 4 bases; junction bases outside the gene matches: 12. Peripheral blood genomic DNA, not sorted cells or RNA, was the template. This clonotype was obtained from a human donor in good health. V is TRBV12-3 or TRBV12-4 and J is TRBJ2-2; TRBD1 aligns across 10 bases. The sample comprised blood. The CDR3: CASNLPSGQGSTGELFF. The CDR3 DNA follows: TGTGCCAGCAATCTACCATCGGGACAGGGGAGCACCGGGGAGCTGTTTTTT.